This is a list of T cell receptor beta chains from one sample in a study of blood T cell repertoires in COVID-19. Using immunoSEQ multiplex PCR, the repertoire was profiled, and TCRdb retains in-frame clones only, with some absent. The sample has about 150,000 clones, about 85% seen once. The sequenced sample consisted of peripheral blood. The receptors were sampled from a woman aged 70 to 79 with acute or convalescent COVID-19. Both conserved end residues are part of each CDR3.

cdr3_aa: CASRTSTGTEAFF
v_call: TRBV6-6
j_call: TRBJ1-1

cdr3_aa: CASSQGRSSYNEQFF
v_call: TRBV3-1/TRBV3-2
j_call: TRBJ2-1

cdr3_aa: CASARDRDQPQHF
v_call: TRBV27
j_call: TRBJ1-5

cdr3_aa: CASSLNRGAGYGYTF
v_call: TRBV7-8
j_call: TRBJ1-2

cdr3_aa: CASSQGASGGPQGDTQYF
v_call: TRBV3-1/TRBV3-2
j_call: TRBJ2-3

cdr3_aa: CASSREGGKLFF
v_call: TRBV18
j_call: TRBJ1-4

cdr3_aa: CATSSGVAGRGAKNIQYF
v_call: TRBV15
j_call: TRBJ2-4

cdr3_aa: CSVGGGQGAYEQYF
v_call: TRBV29-1
j_call: TRBJ2-7

cdr3_aa: CASSSLGRGNRHEQFF
v_call: TRBV7-3
j_call: TRBJ2-1

cdr3_aa: CASSTDRDTEAFF
v_call: TRBV7-2
j_call: TRBJ1-1

cdr3_aa: CASSLYPRGAPNTGELFF
v_call: TRBV7-3
j_call: TRBJ2-2

cdr3_aa: CASSLRGQGWVNTEAFF
v_call: TRBV27
j_call: TRBJ1-1

cdr3_aa: CASSLSGARRGYTF
v_call: TRBV5-8
j_call: TRBJ1-2

cdr3_aa: CASSPASGELGYTF
v_call: TRBV18
j_call: TRBJ1-2

cdr3_aa: CASSQDTRAFF
v_call: TRBV3-1/TRBV3-2
j_call: TRBJ1-1

cdr3_aa: CASSLGQGAAYGYTF
v_call: TRBV7-2
j_call: TRBJ1-2

cdr3_aa: CASSPSQGHGKVGNQPQHF
v_call: TRBV6-6
j_call: TRBJ1-5

cdr3_aa: CASSQGLAGGISTDTQYF
v_call: TRBV7-2
j_call: TRBJ2-3

cdr3_aa: CASSGTGSYEQYF
v_call: TRBV7-9
j_call: TRBJ2-7

cdr3_aa: CASSLALAGGLVGTDTQYF
v_call: TRBV7-2
j_call: TRBJ2-3

cdr3_aa: CASSLEWAEETQYF
v_call: TRBV11-1
j_call: TRBJ2-5

cdr3_aa: CASREGGFQRGPTGELFF
v_call: TRBV2
j_call: TRBJ2-2

cdr3_aa: CASSLEQNNSPLHF
v_call: TRBV13
j_call: TRBJ1-6

cdr3_aa: CASSVAPGQGLRGYTF
v_call: TRBV9
j_call: TRBJ1-2

cdr3_aa: CASSPPTSGGVMDTQYF
v_call: TRBV5-1
j_call: TRBJ2-3

cdr3_aa: CASRPGGSYNEQFF
v_call: TRBV5-1
j_call: TRBJ2-1

cdr3_aa: CAWSVVLQKSPLHF
v_call: TRBV30
j_call: TRBJ1-6

cdr3_aa: CASSLRGSNSPLHF
v_call: TRBV5-1
j_call: TRBJ1-6

cdr3_aa: CASSLGLIETQYF
v_call: TRBV7-9
j_call: TRBJ2-5

cdr3_aa: CASSQDPPGLTSNTIYF
v_call: TRBV4-3
j_call: TRBJ1-3

cdr3_aa: CASSMTAPYGYTF
v_call: TRBV19
j_call: TRBJ1-2

cdr3_aa: CASSQELPGLAGGLDTQYF
v_call: TRBV4-3
j_call: TRBJ2-3

cdr3_aa: CASRTGRGGYTF
v_call: TRBV28
j_call: TRBJ1-2

cdr3_aa: CASSLTRVYNSPLHF
v_call: TRBV11-2
j_call: TRBJ1-6

cdr3_aa: CASSLGGGGQETQYF
v_call: TRBV5-1
j_call: TRBJ2-5

cdr3_aa: CASSLVLGQGARNYGYTF
v_call: TRBV7-9
j_call: TRBJ1-2

cdr3_aa: CASSGGKSYEQYF
v_call: TRBV21-1
j_call: TRBJ2-7

cdr3_aa: CASSSRLAGALTYEQYF
v_call: TRBV3-1/TRBV3-2
j_call: TRBJ2-7

cdr3_aa: CASSLGTVGMNIQYF
v_call: TRBV6-5
j_call: TRBJ2-4

cdr3_aa: CATSDFAAGNTGELFF
v_call: TRBV24-1
j_call: TRBJ2-2